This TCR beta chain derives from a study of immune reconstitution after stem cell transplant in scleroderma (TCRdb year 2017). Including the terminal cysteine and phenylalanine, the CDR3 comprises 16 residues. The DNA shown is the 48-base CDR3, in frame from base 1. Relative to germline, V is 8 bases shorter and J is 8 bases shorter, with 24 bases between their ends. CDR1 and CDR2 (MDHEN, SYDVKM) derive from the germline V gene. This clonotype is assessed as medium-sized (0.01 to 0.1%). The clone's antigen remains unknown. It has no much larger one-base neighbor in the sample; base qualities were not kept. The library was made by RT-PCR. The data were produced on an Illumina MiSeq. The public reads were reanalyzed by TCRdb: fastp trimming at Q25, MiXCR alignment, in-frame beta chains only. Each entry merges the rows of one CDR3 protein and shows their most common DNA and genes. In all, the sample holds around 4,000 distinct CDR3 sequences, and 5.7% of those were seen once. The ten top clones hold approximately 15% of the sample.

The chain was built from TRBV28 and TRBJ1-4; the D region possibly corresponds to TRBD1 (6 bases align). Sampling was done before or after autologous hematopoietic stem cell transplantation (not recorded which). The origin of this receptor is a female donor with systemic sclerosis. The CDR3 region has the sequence CASQDRFLWIGEKLFF. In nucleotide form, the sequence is TGTGCCAGCCAAGACAGGTTCTTATGGATTGGCGAAAAACTGTTTTTT.